This note documents a single T cell receptor beta chain sequence. Its antigen is undetermined. The repertoire was sequenced with immunoSEQ multiplex PCR; TCRdb's copy has only in-frame clones and lacks some. The data contain some 2.1 million clones, 90% to 95% of them seen just once; the ten biggest clones take up 0.13%. This sample is drawn from a study of shared clonotypes between healthy human individuals. Study-wide results and limits: The study found roughly 5.3% of naive CD4 clonotypes shared across several donors.

The authors divided CD4+ cells into CD45RA+ naive and CD45RA-negative memory subsets. This CDR3 region has 16 residues. Trimming shortened V by 1 base and J by 2 bases, and 16 bases separated the two germline ends. Germline V gene data show CDR1 as SGDLS and CDR2 as YYNGEE. The sequenced sample was naive CD4+ T cells sorted from blood. The subset denotes: CD45RA+ positively selected. V gene TRBV9 combines with J gene TRBJ2-7, with D perhaps matching TRBD1 (6 bases). The receptor was isolated from a man aged 18 to 29 in good health. CDR3 sequence: CASSVREGGPTYEQYF. The DNA for the CDR3 is TGTGCCAGCAGCGTAAGGGAAGGGGGACCAACCTACGAGCAGTACTTC. The full variable domain, its missing parts supplied by reference TRBV9 and TRBJ2-7, is DSGVTQTPKHLITATGQRVTLRCSPRSGDLSVYWYQQSLDQGLQFLIQYYNGEERAKGNILERFSAQQFPDLHSELNLSSLELGDSALYFCASSVREGGPTYEQYFGPGTRLTVT.